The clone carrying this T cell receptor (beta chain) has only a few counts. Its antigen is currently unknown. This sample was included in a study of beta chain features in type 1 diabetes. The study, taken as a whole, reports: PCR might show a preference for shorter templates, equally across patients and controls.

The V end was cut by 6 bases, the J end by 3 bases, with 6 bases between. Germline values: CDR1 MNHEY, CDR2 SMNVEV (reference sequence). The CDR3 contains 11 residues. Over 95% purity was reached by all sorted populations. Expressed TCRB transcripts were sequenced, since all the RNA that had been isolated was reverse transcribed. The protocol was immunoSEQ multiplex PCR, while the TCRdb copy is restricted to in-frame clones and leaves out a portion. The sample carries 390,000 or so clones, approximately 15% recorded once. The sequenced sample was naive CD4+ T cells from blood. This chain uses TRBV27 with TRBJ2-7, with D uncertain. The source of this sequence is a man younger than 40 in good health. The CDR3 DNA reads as TGTGCCAGCAGGGCCGTCTACGAGCAGTACGTC. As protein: CASRAVYEQYV.